This T cell receptor (beta chain) was identified in a study of T cells in Graves' hyperthyroidism and ophthalmopathy. In the study overall: Prior to any treatment, at the point of initial diagnosis, peripheral blood was collected. Points from the study as a whole: Most thyroid clonotypes expanded above 0.001 were also detected in blood.

Uncontrolled infection, other autoimmune disease, pregnancy and lactation each barred patients from inclusion. The CDR3 runs to 16 residues. CDR1 DFQATT and CDR2 SNEGSKA come from the germline V gene (reference sequence). V lost 4 bases to trimming and J lost 0 bases, with 16 bases between them. TCR beta CDR3 regions were amplified from RNA transcripts. TCR CDR3 regions were first amplified by RT-PCR with HTBI primers. TCRdb used MiXCR to reprocess the multiplex PCR reads, holding one entry per CDR3 protein. The data show over 700,000 distinct CDR3 sequences, roughly 20% seen once. To note about this clonotype: Its specificity is unknown.

J is TRBJ1-3 and V is TRBV20-1, with a weak D call TRBD1 (5 bases). This receptor was identified in a woman aged 50 to 60 with Graves' hyperthyroidism that later progressed to Graves' ophthalmopathy. Specimen: blood. This chain's CDR3 is CSATRPDGGSGNTIYF. CDR3 nucleotides: TGCAGTGCTACCCGGCCCGACGGGGGCTCTGGAAACACCATATATTTT.